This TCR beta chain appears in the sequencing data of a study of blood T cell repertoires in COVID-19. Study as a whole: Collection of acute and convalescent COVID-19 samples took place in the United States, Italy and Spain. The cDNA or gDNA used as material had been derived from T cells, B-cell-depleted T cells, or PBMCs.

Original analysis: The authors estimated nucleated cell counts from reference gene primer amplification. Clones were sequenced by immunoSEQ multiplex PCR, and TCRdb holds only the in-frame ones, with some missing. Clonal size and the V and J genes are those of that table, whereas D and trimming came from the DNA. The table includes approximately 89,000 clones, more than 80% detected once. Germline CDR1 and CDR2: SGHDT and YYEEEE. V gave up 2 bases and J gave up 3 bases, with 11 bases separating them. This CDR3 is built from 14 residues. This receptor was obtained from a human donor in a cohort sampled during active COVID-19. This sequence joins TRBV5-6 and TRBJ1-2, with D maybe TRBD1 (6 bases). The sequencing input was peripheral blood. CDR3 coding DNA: TGTGCCAGCAGCTTCGGGGGGCGTTACTATGGCTACACCTTC. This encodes CASSFGGRYYGYTF.